This entry lists 8 T cell receptor beta chains sequenced from one sample in a study of response to subunit inactivated influenza vaccine. TCRdb itself ran the RT-PCR reads through MiXCR, one entry per CDR3 protein. In the table there are about 500,000 distinct CDR3 sequences, roughly 7.6% of which are singletons. The specimen was PBMCs from blood, collected less than 25 months after vaccination. Every receptor here comes from a man aged 50 to 69 who received an inactivated influenza vaccine.

This clonotype turned up a few times. This sequence joins TRBV29-1 and TRBJ1-4, with D possibly being TRBD1 (5 bases). Germline V CDR1 and CDR2: SQVTM, ANQGSEA. V lost 7 bases and J lost 7, with 13 bases in between. The CDR3 is made up of 12 amino acids. The CDR3 sequence: CSAAGGGEKLFF. DNA of the CDR3: TGCAGCGCCGCTGGGGGAGGTGAAAAACTGTTTTTT.

This clonotype occurred many times. The rearrangement uses TRBV15 and TRBJ2-3, with D uncertain. CDR1 and CDR2 from the germline V gene are LNHNV and YYDKDF (reference sequence). Trimming took 5 bases from V and 0 from J, leaving 12 bases between them. The CDR3 totals 15 residues. CDR3 sequence reads: CATSPPDFSTDTQYF. The CDR3, as DNA: TGTGCCACCAGCCCACCTGACTTTAGCACAGATACGCAGTATTTT.

This clonotype has just a few counts. The V and J genes are TRBV19 and TRBJ2-1; maybe TRBD2 (5 bases). Germline V gives CDR1 LNHDA, CDR2 SQIVND (reference sequence). The CDR3 contains 16 residues. Trimming took off 7 bases at V and 9 bases at J, with 25 bases between the two ends. For the CDR3, the DNA is TGTGCCAGTACGGGCCCCCCCGGTCTAGCATTTAGTGAGCAGTTCTTC. This codes for CASTGPPGLAFSEQFF.

In its sample, this clonotype was seen a few times. V usage is TRBV24-1 and J usage is TRBJ1-1; 7 bases align to TRBD1. Germline CDR1 KGHDR, CDR2 SFDVKD. The CDR3 consists of 13 residues. With V trimmed by 6 bases and J by 4 bases, 4 bases remained unmatched. CDR3 sequence: CATSTGVGTEAFF. CDR3 nucleotides: TGTGCCACCAGTACAGGGGTTGGCACTGAAGCTTTCTTT.

The gene calls are TRBV6-1 and TRBJ2-7, with 7 bases identical to TRBD2. CDR1 and CDR2 from the germline V gene are MNHNS and SASEGT. Germline trimming cut 0 bases from V and 0 bases from J; bases unmatched to any gene: 5. The CDR3 is 16 amino acids. Written as DNA, the CDR3 is TGTGCCAGCAGTGAAGCCGCGGGGGTGATCTCCTACGAGCAGTACTTC. It translates to CASSEAAGVISYEQYF.

The chain uses TRBV20-1 and TRBJ2-5; 8 bases match TRBD1. V trimming: 6 bases; J trimming: 1 base; junction bases outside the gene matches: 4. CDR3 length: 13 residues. The germline gives CDR1 DFQATT, CDR2 SNEGSKA (reference sequence). The DNA of the CDR3 is TGCAGTGCCGAACAGGGGGGCCAAGAGACCCAGTACTTC. Translating gives CSAEQGGQETQYF.

This clonotype was seen repeatedly, ten times or more. V gene TRBV5-6 combines with J gene TRBJ1-4, with D uncertain. Germline CDR1 is SGHDT and CDR2 is YYEEEE. V lost 5 bases to trimming and J lost 3 bases, with 14 bases between them. The CDR3 loop spans 15 amino acids. The CDR3 nucleotides read TGTGCCAGCAGTGCCAGGAGTAGGGCTAATGAAAAACTGTTTTTT. Translation: CASSARSRANEKLFF.

The chain couples TRBV29-1 to TRBJ2-7, with TRBD1 as a possible D gene (5 bases). CDR3 length: 14 amino acids. The germline CDR1 and CDR2 sequences are SQVTM and ANQGSEA. Trimming pared 3 bases from V and 2 bases from J, leaving 14 bases between. Here the CDR3 reads CSVDIPGQAYEQYF. The CDR3 nucleotides read TGCAGCGTTGATATACCAGGGCAAGCCTACGAGCAGTACTTC.